Presented here are 28 T cell receptor beta chains from one specimen sequenced in a study of T cell repertoires in cytomegalovirus infection. A single record per CDR3 protein comes from TCRdb applying MiXCR to the reads. The sample has about 190,000 distinct CDR3 sequences; roughly 27% are singletons. Sequenced: PBMCs. All receptors derive from a human donor in good health (CMV status not recorded). Some clones in this sample may be carry-over from other donors' samples.

This clonotype was detected only a few times. The V and J genes are TRBV6-5 and TRBJ2-3; 11 nucleotides match TRBD2. Germline lookup yields CDR1 MNHEY and CDR2 SVGAGI. Losses at the gene ends were 3 bases for V and 1 base for J; bases not matched to a gene: 3. The CDR3 is made up of 16 amino acids. This CDR3 reads CASSYTLAGGTDTQYF. The CDR3 nucleotides are TGTGCCAGCAGTTATACACTAGCGGGGGGCACAGATACGCAGTATTTT.

V is TRBV7-9 and J is TRBJ2-5, with 14 positions matching TRBD2. Germline CDR1 is SEHNR and CDR2 is FQNEAQ (reference sequence). The V segment lost 5 bases and the J segment 5 bases; nucleotides outside the gene matches: 10. CDR3 size: 17 residues. CDR3 nucleotides: TGTGCCAGCAGCATTCGGACTAGCGGGGGGTCGGAGGAGACCCAGTACTTC. This translates into CASSIRTSGGSEETQYF.

The rearrangement links TRBV10-2 to TRBJ2-4; no clear D. The CDR3 contains 14 residues. V lost 2 bases to trimming and J lost 0 bases, with 5 bases between them. Germline CDR1 WSHSY, CDR2 SAAADI. The CDR3 reads CASSEGRAKNIQYF. The CDR3 coding sequence is TGCGCCAGCAGTGAGGGCCGAGCCAAAAACATTCAGTACTTC.

There are a few counts of this clonotype. The J gene is TRBJ2-7, the V gene TRBV28; D possibly uses TRBD1 or TRBD2 (5 bases each). The CDR3 covers 13 residues. The V end lost 4 bases, the J end lost 2 bases, and 9 bases lay between the germline ends. Germline V lookup: CDR1 MDHEN, CDR2 SYDVKM. The CDR3 nucleotides are TGTGCCAGCAGTTCGAGGGGAGCCTACGAGCAGTACTTC. Its protein product is CASSSRGAYEQYF. Full variable domain (rest looked up from reference TRBV28 and TRBJ2-7): DVKVTQSSRYLVKRTGEKVFLECVQDMDHENMFWYRQDPGLGLRLIYFSYDVKMKEKGDIPEGYSVSREKKERFSLILESASTNQTSMYLCASSSRGAYEQYFGPGTRLTVT.

This chain uses TRBV7-3 with TRBJ2-3, with 7 bases aligning to TRBD2. Unmatched junction bases numbered 5, after V lost 4 bases and J lost 7 bases. This CDR3 comprises 13 residues. Germline V gene lookup returns CDR1 SGHTA and CDR2 FQGTGA. CDR3 amino acids: CASSSPGLNTQYF. In DNA, the CDR3 is TGTGCCAGCAGCTCGCCGGGACTAAATACGCAGTATTTT.

The chain recombines TRBV20-1 with TRBJ1-5, with 9 bases identical to TRBD1. The V and J ends lost 6 bases and 3 bases, in that order; junction bases with no gene match: 6. The length of the CDR3 is 14 residues. CDR1 DFQATT and CDR2 SNEGSKA come from the germline V gene (reference sequence). This CDR3 reads CSAWTGDPNQPQHF. The CDR3 region has the DNA TGCAGTGCCTGGACAGGGGATCCCAATCAGCCCCAGCATTTT.

The CDR3 loop reads CASSSIGNTEAFF. The CDR3 DNA is TGTGCCAGCAGCTCCATAGGGAACACTGAAGCTTTCTTT. This chain joins TRBV5-6 and TRBJ1-1; D unresolved. Germline V lookup: CDR1 SGHDT, CDR2 YYEEEE. CDR3 length equals 13 residues. V lost 3 bases, J lost 1 base, and 7 bases lay in between.

The V and J genes are TRBV20-1 and TRBJ1-1, with D possibly matching TRBD1 (5 bases). The CDR3 extends over 18 amino acids. The V gene's germline CDR1 is DFQATT and CDR2 SNEGSKA (reference sequence). Trimming shortened V by 1 base and J by 0 bases, and 21 bases separated the two germline ends. CDR3 bases: TGCAGTGCTAGAGCCGGGGCAGCCAGGCGCAGGGTGAACACTGAAGCTTTCTTT. This gives the protein CSARAGAARRRVNTEAFF.

This clonotype was counted at least ten times. This sequence joins TRBV7-9 and TRBJ1-1, with 8 bases identical to TRBD1. Germline V CDR1 and CDR2: SEHNR, FQNEAQ (reference sequence). Losses at the gene ends were 2 bases for V and 4 bases for J; bases not matched to a gene: 6. The length of the CDR3 is 15 residues. In DNA form, the CDR3 reads TGTGCCAGCAGCTTAAGGACAGGGCCAATCACTGAAGCTTTCTTT. Translated, it gives CASSLRTGPITEAFF.

J is TRBJ1-6 and V is TRBV7-2; tentatively, D is TRBD1 (6 bases). This CDR3 comprises 16 residues. Germline V gene lookup returns CDR1 SGHTA and CDR2 FQGNSA. V lost 1 base and J 5 bases, leaving 12 bases between the germline ends. The DNA of the CDR3 is TGTGCCAGCAGCTTAGAGGGGGGTCGAAATAATTCACCCCTCCACTTT. Translated: CASSLEGGRNNSPLHF.

This clonotype was seen only a few times. The chain joins TRBV2 to TRBJ1-5; unclear D gene. This CDR3 region has 12 residues. CDR1 and CDR2 from the germline V gene are SNHLY and FYNNEI. V lost 8 bases and J 1 base, leaving 6 bases between the germline ends. CDR3 residues: CASGPSNQPQHF. The CDR3 region has the DNA TGTGCCAGCGGCCCGAGCAATCAGCCCCAGCATTTT.

This clonotype has at least ten counts. The chain links TRBV7-2 to TRBJ2-1, with TRBD2 identical over 14 bases. The CDR3 covers 18 residues. Per the germline V gene, CDR1 is SGHTA and CDR2 is FQGNSA. The J segment lost 4 bases and the V segment lost 5 bases, leaving 10 bases of the junction unmatched. In DNA, the CDR3 is TGTGCCAGCAGCCCTGCTGGGACTAGCGGGGGACTTTACAATGAGCAGTTCTTC. The encoded protein is CASSPAGTSGGLYNEQFF.

The table lists this clonotype with a few counts. V usage is TRBV4-1 and J usage is TRBJ1-1; a weak D match, TRBD1 (5 bases). Germline V gene lookup returns CDR1 MGHRA and CDR2 YSYEKL. The CDR3 is 12 amino acids. V lost 7 bases to trimming and J lost 3 bases, with 9 bases between them. The CDR3, as DNA: TGCGCCAGCAAAACGGGGGACACTGAAGCTTTCTTT. Protein: CASKTGDTEAFF.

In this sample, this clonotype turned up a few times. The chain links TRBV10-3 to TRBJ2-3; a possible D gene is TRBD2 (5 bases). Trimming left V 0 bases short and J 3 bases short, with 13 bases between. The V gene's germline CDR1 is ENHRY and CDR2 SYGVKD. The CDR3 extends over 16 amino acids. The CDR3 here is CAISESRGGKTDTQYF. The DNA of the CDR3 is TGTGCCATCAGTGAGTCCCGCGGAGGAAAGACAGATACGCAGTATTTT.

This clonotype appeared a few times. The chain combines TRBV14 with TRBJ1-2, with 7 positions matching TRBD1. V lost 0 bases, J lost 8 bases, and 9 bases stayed unmatched. CDR3 length: 15 amino acids. Looked up from germline, CDR1 is SGHDN and CDR2 is FVKESK. The CDR3 spells CASSQDRRGTLGYTF. Here the CDR3 DNA reads TGTGCCAGCAGCCAAGATCGCAGGGGGACGTTGGGCTACACCTTC.

In its sample, this clonotype was seen a few times. CDR3 in amino acids: CASSFGRGAPNTEAFF. For the CDR3, the DNA is TGTGCCAGCAGTTTCGGTCGAGGGGCCCCGAACACTGAAGCTTTCTTT. V is TRBV27 and J is TRBJ1-1; weak D call: TRBD1 (5 bases). This CDR3 region has 16 residues. Per germline, CDR1 MNHEY and CDR2 SMNVEV (reference sequence). Trimming took off 3 bases at V and 1 base at J, with 15 bases between the two ends.

The rearrangement links TRBV9 to TRBJ2-3; 7 bases match TRBD1. Germline V lookup: CDR1 SGDLS, CDR2 YYNGEE. The CDR3 has 14 residues. Trimming at V came to 5 bases and at J to 2 bases, leaving 5 bases not matched to a gene. The CDR3 bases are TGTGCCAGCAGTGGACAGGACCCCACAGATACGCAGTATTTT. It translates to CASSGQDPTDTQYF.

The chain carries TRBV10-3 and TRBJ1-5, with D maybe TRBD1 (5 bases). V was shortened by 0 bases and J by 6 bases, with 15 bases between the two germline ends. The CDR3 has 16 amino acids. CDR1 is ENHRY and CDR2 is SYGVKD in the germline V gene. The CDR3 is CAISESTGGRTQPQHF. The CDR3 bases are TGTGCCATCAGTGAGTCGACGGGGGGACGGACTCAGCCCCAGCATTTT.

Worth noting for this clonotype: Its ends do not fully match the called genes, so a read error is possible. The CDR3 spells CASNPKLAGASRDTQYF. CDR3 coding DNA: TGTGCCAGCAATCCAAAACTAGCGGGGGCGAGCAGAGATACGCAGTATTTT. V usage is TRBV6-5 and J usage is TRBJ2-3; 11 nucleotides align to TRBD2. This CDR3 comprises 17 residues. CDR1 and CDR2 (germline): MNHEY, SVGAGI.

J is TRBJ2-1 and V is TRBV20-1, with 7 bases lining up with TRBD2. The CDR3 runs 17 residues. Germline loops: CDR1 DFQATT, CDR2 SNEGSKA (reference sequence). With 1 base clipped from V and 0 bases from J, the junction kept 9 bases outside the gene matches. The CDR3: CSARGPMTSRSYNEQFF. CDR3 sequence (DNA): TGCAGTGCTAGAGGGCCGATGACTAGCCGCTCCTACAATGAGCAGTTCTTC.

This clonotype came up many times. The CDR3 loop is CASSSRTLDYSNQPQHF. CDR3 sequence (DNA): TGTGCCAGCAGCTCGAGGACACTTGACTATAGCAATCAGCCCCAGCATTTT. The chain has TRBV7-2 and TRBJ1-5; TRBD1 is a possible D gene (5 bases). Per the germline V gene, CDR1 is SGHTA and CDR2 is FQGNSA. The CDR3 is 17 amino acids. Between the trimmed V and J ends, which lost 4 bases and 0 bases, there was a span of 16 bases.

This clonotype appeared a few times. The chain carries TRBV6-2 or TRBV6-3 and TRBJ2-3; 10 nucleotides align to TRBD1. The V segment lost 5 bases and the J segment 5 bases; nucleotides outside the gene matches: 4. Germline V gene data show CDR1 as MNHEY and CDR2 as SVGEGT. The CDR3 is 14 amino acids. The CDR3 DNA is TGTGCCAGCAGTCGACAGGGGGCAATAGATACGCAGTATTTT. This sequence encodes CASSRQGAIDTQYF.

V usage is TRBV2 and J usage is TRBJ1-1; D uncertain. CDR3 length: 14 residues. Trimming cost V 4 bases and J 1 base, with 10 bases left between them. Germline loops: CDR1 SNHLY, CDR2 FYNNEI. CDR3 region: CASSASRENTEAFF. CDR3 sequence (DNA): TGTGCCAGCAGTGCAAGCCGGGAGAACACTGAAGCTTTCTTT.

The chain joins TRBV6-2 or TRBV6-3 to TRBJ2-3, with 9 bases identical to TRBD2. The CDR3 has 16 amino acids. V was clipped by 7 bases and J by 2 bases; unmatched bases: 10. Germline loops: CDR1 MNHEY, CDR2 SVGEGT. The CDR3 DNA reads TGTGCCAGCACCCAGCGTGCGGGGGGGGTCACAGATACGCAGTATTTT. It specifies CASTQRAGGVTDTQYF.

This clonotype was counted only a few times. The chain recombines TRBV4-3 with TRBJ1-4; no clear D. V dropped 1 base and J dropped 0 bases, with 6 bases sitting between them. The length of the CDR3 is 15 residues. Per germline, CDR1 LGHNA and CDR2 YSLEER. CDR3 coding DNA: TGCGCCAGCAGCCAAGGTCAAGCAACTAATGAAAAACTGTTTTTT. Residues: CASSQGQATNEKLFF.

This clonotype was seen a few times. V is TRBV2 and J is TRBJ1-2; D is ambiguous. Trimming took off 5 bases at V and 7 bases at J, with 14 bases between the two ends. In germline, CDR1 is SNHLY, CDR2 FYNNEI. This CDR3 comprises 13 residues. The CDR3 reads CASSPNDLGGYTF. The DNA for the CDR3 is TGTGCCAGCAGTCCAAACGACCTGGGTGGCTACACCTTC.

The chain combines TRBV7-4 with TRBJ2-2; tentative D call: TRBD1 (6 bases). This CDR3 comprises 15 residues. Trimming shortened V by 5 bases and J by 4 bases, and 14 bases separated the two germline ends. Germline V lookup: CDR1 SGHVT, CDR2 SQSDAQ. The CDR3 DNA reads as TGTGCCAGCAGCCCACAGGGATGGAGCACCGGGGAGCTGTTTTTT. This gives the protein CASSPQGWSTGELFF.

This rearrangement joins TRBV20-1 to TRBJ1-2; D remains unclear. This CDR3 is built from 12 residues. CDR1 and CDR2 (germline): DFQATT, SNEGSKA (reference sequence). The V end lost 6 bases, the J end lost 7 bases, and 15 bases lay between the germline ends. The CDR3 loop reads CSATPLSGGYTF. The CDR3 coding sequence is TGCAGTGCAACGCCTCTATCTGGTGGCTACACCTTC.